This T cell receptor beta chain came from a study of blood T cell repertoires in COVID-19. TCRdb's table, derived via immunoSEQ multiplex PCR, lists solely in-frame clones and lacks some. Of about 250,000 clones detected, roughly 81% appear once; the ten largest clones hold less than 8.5%. Trimming removed 4 bases at V and 5 bases at J, with 14 bases between. The CDR3 sequence is 14 residues long. CDR1 MGHRA and CDR2 YSYEKL come from the germline V gene. Sequenced: PBMCs or T cells enriched from blood (not recorded which). The rearrangement joins TRBV4-1 to TRBJ1-1; D is unresolved. The receptor comes from a woman in her fifties or sixties who had been exposed to COVID-19. The CDR3 sequence: CASSPLSLFTEAFF. CDR3 in DNA: TGCGCCAGCAGCCCCCTATCTTTATTTACTGAAGCTTTCTTT.